This TCR beta chain was sequenced for a study of post-analysis software for immune sequencing data (dated by TCRdb to the mid-2010s). Background on the whole study: Recorded disease courses included relapsing-remitting, secondary progressive and progressive-relapsing multiple sclerosis, with some patients lacking subtype annotation. Patient repertoires were compared against 11 to 12 previously published healthy control repertoires from donors aged about 6 to 27 years. A subset of samples was prepared in parallel using single-end sample barcoding, then pooled and co-amplified after Illumina adapter ligation.

This clonotype was seen more than once but under ten times. This clone's antigen is unknown. There are no base qualities to consult, and no much larger clone falls within one base. From the germline V gene (reference sequence), CDR1 is LGHDT and CDR2 is YNNKEL. V is reduced by 4 bases and J by 0 bases, leaving a spacing of 19 bases between them. Taken from cysteine to phenylalanine, the CDR3 has 17 residues. Of the read, only the CDR3 DNA is kept; its 51 bases are in frame from base 1. TCR beta repertoires were profiled from peripheral blood of roughly 13 young patients with multiple sclerosis to demonstrate the VDJtools post-analysis software. Multiple sclerosis patients were children and adolescents aged roughly 6 to 17 years. Library creation used PCR. Instrument on record: Illumina HiSeq 2500. To reduce PCR and sequencing biases, unique molecular identifiers were incorporated into the TCR beta cDNA libraries. Around 500,000 cDNA molecules were obtained for every 1 to 10 million input T cells, so each molecule roughly corresponded to one T cell. The same protocol used for the earlier healthy control dataset was applied to prepare and sequence the patient libraries. Within a given batch, samples were prepared together, multiplexed and sequenced on the same HiSeq lane. The study's processing was this. MIGEC was used to process the raw barcoded reads, and molecular identifier groups with only a single read were discarded before consensus assembly and CDR3 extraction. Clonotype tables were post-analysed with VDJtools, and diversity was normalized by down-sampling all datasets to the smallest sample size. To correct batch-related cross-sample contamination, repertoire overlap clustering matched CDR3 amino acid sequences but not nucleotide sequences. The public reads were quality trimmed at Q25 with fastp and then assembled into clones with MiXCR by TCRdb, keeping productive beta chains. CDR3 protein duplicates are merged, each entry listing the most common genes and DNA. None of the V and J calls come from the authors' own analysis; TCRdb made them. The sample records hundreds of thousands of distinct CDR3 sequences, roughly 35% of which are singletons. The top ten clones comprise under 15% of the sample.

The paper as a whole reports these results and caveats: Multiple sclerosis patients had significantly lower normalized Chao1 diversity than controls, a result that suggests substantial peripheral T-cell clonal expansion. Patients showed significantly higher frequencies than controls for a handful of TRBV segments, among them TRBV5-6, TRBV5-1 and TRBV20-1. The multiple sclerosis patient group was slightly younger than the control group. Strong co-clustering of samples prepared in the same batch was shown by direct clustering with F measure, prompting a batch-effect correction.

Material: blood. This TCR came from a girl aged 5 to 17 with multiple sclerosis. The chain links TRBV3-1 with TRBJ2-7, with no D gene named confidently. Read as DNA, the sequence is TGTGCCAGCAGCCCGCTATCCCCAGGAGTTAGCTCCTACGAGCAGTACTTC. This is translated as CASSPLSPGVSSYEQYF.